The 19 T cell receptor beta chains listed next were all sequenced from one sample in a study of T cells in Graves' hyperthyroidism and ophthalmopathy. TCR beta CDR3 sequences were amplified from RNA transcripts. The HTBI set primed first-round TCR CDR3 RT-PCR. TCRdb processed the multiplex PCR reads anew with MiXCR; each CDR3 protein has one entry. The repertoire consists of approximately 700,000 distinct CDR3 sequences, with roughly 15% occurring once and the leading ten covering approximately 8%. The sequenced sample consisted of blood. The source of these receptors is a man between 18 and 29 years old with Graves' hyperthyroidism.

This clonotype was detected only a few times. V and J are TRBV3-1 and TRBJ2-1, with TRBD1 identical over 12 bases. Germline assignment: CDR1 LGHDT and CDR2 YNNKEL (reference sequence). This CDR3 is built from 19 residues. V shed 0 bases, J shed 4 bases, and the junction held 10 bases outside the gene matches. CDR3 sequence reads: CASSQDLSAGQGAYNEQFF. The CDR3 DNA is TGTGCCAGCAGCCAAGATTTATCCGCGGGACAGGGGGCGTACAATGAGCAGTTCTTC.

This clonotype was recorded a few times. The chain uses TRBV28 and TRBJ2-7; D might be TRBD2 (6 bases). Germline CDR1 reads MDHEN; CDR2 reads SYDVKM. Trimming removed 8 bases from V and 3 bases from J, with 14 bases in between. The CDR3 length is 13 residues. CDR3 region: CASLGLPLYEQYF. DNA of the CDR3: TGTGCCAGCCTAGGACTACCCCTCTACGAGCAGTACTTC.

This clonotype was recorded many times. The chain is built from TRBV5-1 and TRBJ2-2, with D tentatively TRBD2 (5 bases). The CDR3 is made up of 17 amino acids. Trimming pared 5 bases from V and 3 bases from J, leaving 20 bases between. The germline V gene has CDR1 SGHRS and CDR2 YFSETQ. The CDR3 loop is CASRRPGGGLDTGELFF. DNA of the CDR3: TGCGCCAGCAGGAGGCCTGGTGGCGGGCTGGACACCGGGGAGCTGTTTTTT.

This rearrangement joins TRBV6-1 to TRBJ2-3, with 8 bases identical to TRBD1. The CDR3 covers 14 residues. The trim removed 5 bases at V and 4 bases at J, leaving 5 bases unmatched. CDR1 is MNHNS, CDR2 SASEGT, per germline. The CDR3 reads CASSTDRASDTQYF. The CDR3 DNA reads TGTGCCAGCAGTACGGACAGGGCTTCAGATACGCAGTATTTT.

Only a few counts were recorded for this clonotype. In DNA form, the CDR3 reads TGTGCCAGCAGTGCGCAGGGGGCCGCAACGAACACCGGGGAGCTGTTTTTT. It yields the protein CASSAQGAATNTGELFF. The chain recombines TRBV6-1 with TRBJ2-2; 8 bases are shared with TRBD1. The length of the CDR3 is 17 residues. The J segment lost 0 bases and the V segment lost 4 bases, leaving 7 bases of the junction unmatched. CDR1 MNHNS and CDR2 SASEGT come from the germline V gene.

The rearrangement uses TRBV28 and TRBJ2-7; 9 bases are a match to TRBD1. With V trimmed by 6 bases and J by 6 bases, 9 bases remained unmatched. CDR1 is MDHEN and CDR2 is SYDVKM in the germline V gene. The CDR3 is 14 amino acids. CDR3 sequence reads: CASSLDRGVGEQYF. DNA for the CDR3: TGTGCCAGCAGCCTGGACAGGGGAGTTGGCGAGCAGTACTTC.

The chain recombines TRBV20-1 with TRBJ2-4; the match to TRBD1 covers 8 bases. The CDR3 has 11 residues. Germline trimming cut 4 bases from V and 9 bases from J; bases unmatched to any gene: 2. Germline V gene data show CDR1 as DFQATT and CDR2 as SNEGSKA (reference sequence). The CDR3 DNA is TGCAGTGCTACGCAGGGGGCCATTCAGTACTTC. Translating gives CSATQGAIQYF.

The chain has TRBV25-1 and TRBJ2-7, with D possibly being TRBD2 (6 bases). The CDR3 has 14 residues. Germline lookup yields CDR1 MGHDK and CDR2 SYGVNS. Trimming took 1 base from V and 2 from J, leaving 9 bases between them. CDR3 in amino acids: CASSELAVTYEQYF. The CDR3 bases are TGTGCCAGCAGTGAATTAGCGGTTACCTACGAGCAGTACTTC.

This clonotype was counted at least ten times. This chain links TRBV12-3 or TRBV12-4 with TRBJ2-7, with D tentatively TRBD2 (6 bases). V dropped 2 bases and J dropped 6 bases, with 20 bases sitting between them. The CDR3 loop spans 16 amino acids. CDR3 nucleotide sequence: TGTGCCAGCAGTTTATCGCTTGGAGCGGGCCAACCCGAGCAGTACTTC. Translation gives CASSLSLGAGQPEQYF.

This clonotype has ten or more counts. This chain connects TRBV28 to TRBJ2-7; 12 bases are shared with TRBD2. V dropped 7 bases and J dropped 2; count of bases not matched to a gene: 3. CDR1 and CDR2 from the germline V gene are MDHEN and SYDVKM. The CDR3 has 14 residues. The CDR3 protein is CASIGLAGTYEQYF. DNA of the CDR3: TGTGCCAGCATTGGACTAGCGGGGACCTACGAGCAGTACTTC.

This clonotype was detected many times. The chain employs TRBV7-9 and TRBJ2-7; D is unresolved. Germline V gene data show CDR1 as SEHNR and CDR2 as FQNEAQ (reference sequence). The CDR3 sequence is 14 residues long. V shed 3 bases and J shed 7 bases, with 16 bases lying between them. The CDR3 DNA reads TGTGCCAGCAGCTTCATCGTACCCGGCCCGGAGCAGTACTTC. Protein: CASSFIVPGPEQYF.

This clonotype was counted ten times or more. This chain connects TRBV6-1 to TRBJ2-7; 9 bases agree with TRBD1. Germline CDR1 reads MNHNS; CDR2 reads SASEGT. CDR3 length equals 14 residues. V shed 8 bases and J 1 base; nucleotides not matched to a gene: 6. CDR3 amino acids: CASHRGPTSYEQYF. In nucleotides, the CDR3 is TGTGCCAGCCACAGGGGGCCGACTTCCTACGAGCAGTACTTC.

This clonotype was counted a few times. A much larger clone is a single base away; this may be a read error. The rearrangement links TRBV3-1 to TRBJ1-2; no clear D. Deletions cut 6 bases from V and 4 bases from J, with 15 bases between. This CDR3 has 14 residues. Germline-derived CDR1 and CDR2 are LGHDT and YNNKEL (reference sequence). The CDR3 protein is CASSRTPSSYGYTF. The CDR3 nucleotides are TGTGCCAGCAGTCGGACCCCTTCGAGCTATGGCTACACCTTC.

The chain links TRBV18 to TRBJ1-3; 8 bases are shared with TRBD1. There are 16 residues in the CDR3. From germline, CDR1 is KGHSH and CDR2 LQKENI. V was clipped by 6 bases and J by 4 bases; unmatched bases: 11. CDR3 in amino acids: CASSPFDRGSGNTIYF. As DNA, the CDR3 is TGTGCCAGCTCCCCGTTCGACAGGGGCAGCGGAAACACCATATATTTT.

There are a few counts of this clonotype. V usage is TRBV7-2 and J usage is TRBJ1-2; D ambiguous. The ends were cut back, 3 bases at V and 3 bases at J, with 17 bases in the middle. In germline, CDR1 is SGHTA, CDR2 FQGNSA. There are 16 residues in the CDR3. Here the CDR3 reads CASSLGFGVDYYGYTF. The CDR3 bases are TGTGCCAGCAGCTTGGGGTTTGGGGTGGACTACTATGGCTACACCTTC.

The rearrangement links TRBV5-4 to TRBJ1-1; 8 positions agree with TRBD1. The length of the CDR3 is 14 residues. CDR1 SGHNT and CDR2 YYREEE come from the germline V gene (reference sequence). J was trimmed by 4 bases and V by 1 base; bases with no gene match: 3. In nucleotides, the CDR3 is TGTGCCAGCAGCTTGCAGCAGGGGGCCACTGAAGCTTTCTTT. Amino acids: CASSLQQGATEAFF.

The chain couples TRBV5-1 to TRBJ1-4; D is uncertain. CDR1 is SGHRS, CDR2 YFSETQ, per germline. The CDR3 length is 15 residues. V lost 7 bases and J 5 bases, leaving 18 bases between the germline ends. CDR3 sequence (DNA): TGCGCCAGCGGACCCCTAGGACGGGAAAATGAAAAACTGTTTTTT. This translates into CASGPLGRENEKLFF.

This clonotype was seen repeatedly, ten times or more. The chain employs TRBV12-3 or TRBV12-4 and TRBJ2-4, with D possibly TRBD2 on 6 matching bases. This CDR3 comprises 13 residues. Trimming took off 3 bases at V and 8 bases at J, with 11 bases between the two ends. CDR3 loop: CASSFQEGDIQYF. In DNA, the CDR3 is TGTGCCAGCAGTTTTCAGGAGGGAGACATTCAGTACTTC.

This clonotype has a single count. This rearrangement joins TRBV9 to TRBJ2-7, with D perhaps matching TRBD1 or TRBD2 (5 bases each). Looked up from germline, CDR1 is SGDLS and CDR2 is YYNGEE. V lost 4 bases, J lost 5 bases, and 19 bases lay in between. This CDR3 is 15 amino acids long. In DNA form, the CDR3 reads TGTGCCAGCAGCTTAGAGTTGGGGGTTAACCACGAGCAGTACTTC. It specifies CASSLELGVNHEQYF.